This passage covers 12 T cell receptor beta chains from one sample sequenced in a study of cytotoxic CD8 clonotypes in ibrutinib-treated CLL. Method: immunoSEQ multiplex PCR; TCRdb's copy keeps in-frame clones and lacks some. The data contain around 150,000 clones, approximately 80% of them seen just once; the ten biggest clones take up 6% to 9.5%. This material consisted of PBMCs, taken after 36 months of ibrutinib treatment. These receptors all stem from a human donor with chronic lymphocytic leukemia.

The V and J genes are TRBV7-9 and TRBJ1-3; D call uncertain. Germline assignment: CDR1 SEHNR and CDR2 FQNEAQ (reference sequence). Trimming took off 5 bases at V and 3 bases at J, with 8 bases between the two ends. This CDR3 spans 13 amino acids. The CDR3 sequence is CASSPSFGNTIYF. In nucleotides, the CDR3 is TGTGCCAGCAGCCCCTCTTTTGGAAACACCATATATTTT.

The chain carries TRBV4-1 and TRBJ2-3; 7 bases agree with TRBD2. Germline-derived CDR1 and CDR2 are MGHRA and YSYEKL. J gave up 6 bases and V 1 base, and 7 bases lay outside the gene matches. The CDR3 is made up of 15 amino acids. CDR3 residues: CASSQVSGRLDTQYF. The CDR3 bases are TGCGCCAGCAGCCAAGTCTCCGGGAGGTTGGATACGCAGTATTTT.

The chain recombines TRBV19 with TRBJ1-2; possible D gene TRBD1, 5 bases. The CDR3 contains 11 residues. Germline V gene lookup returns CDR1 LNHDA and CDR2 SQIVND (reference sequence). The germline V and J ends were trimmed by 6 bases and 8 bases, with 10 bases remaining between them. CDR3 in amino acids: CASSQGSGYTF. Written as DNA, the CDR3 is TGTGCCAGTAGCCAGGGATCAGGCTACACCTTC.

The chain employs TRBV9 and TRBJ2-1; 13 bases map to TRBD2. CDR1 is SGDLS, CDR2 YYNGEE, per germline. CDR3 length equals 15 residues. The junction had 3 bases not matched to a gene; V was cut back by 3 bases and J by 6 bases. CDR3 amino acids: CASSARTSGGNEQFF. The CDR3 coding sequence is TGTGCCAGCAGCGCGAGGACTAGCGGGGGCAATGAGCAGTTCTTC.

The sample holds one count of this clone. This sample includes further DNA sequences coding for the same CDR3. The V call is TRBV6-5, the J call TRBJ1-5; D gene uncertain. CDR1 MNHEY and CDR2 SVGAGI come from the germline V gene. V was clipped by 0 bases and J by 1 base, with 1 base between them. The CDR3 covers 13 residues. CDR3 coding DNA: TGTGCCAGCAGTTACTCCAGCAATCAGCCCCAGCATTTT. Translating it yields CASSYSSNQPQHF.

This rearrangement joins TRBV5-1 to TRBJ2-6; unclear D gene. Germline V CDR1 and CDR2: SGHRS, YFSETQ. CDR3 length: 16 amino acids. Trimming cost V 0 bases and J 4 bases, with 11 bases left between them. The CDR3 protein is CASSLGVIRGANVLTF. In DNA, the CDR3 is TGCGCCAGCAGCTTGGGGGTTATCCGAGGGGCCAACGTCCTGACTTTC.

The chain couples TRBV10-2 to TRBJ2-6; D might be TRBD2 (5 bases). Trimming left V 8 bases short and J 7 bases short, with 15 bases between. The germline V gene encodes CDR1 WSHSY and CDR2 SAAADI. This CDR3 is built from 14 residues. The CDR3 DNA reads TGCGCCAGCTCCGAGAGGGAAGAAGCCAACGTCCTGACTTTC. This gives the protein CASSEREEANVLTF.

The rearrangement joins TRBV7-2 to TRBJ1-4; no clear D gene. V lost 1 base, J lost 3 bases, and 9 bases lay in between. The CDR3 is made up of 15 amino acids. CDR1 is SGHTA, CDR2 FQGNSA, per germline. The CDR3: CASSLDGNPNEKLFF. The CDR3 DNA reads TGTGCCAGCAGCTTAGACGGGAACCCTAATGAAAAACTGTTTTTT.

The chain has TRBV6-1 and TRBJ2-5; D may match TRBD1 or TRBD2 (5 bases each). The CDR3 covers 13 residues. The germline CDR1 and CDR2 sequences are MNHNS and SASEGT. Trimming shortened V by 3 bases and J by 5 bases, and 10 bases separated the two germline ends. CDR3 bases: TGTGCCAGCAGTGAGGGGGTGGCCGAGACCCAGTACTTC. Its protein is CASSEGVAETQYF.

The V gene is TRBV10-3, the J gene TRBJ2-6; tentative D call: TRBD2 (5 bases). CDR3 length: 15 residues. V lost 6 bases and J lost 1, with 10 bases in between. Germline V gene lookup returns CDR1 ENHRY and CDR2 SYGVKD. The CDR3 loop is CAIRDYGSGANVLTF. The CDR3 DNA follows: TGTGCCATCAGAGACTATGGTTCTGGGGCCAACGTCCTGACTTTC.

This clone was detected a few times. The CDR3 protein is CASSDVGGRADTEAFF. CDR3 bases: TGTGCCAGCAGCGACGTCGGGGGCAGGGCAGACACTGAAGCTTTCTTT. The V gene is TRBV13, the J gene TRBJ1-1; TRBD1 might be the D (6 bases). V lost 5 bases and J lost 3, with 19 bases in between. Germline V gene lookup returns CDR1 PRHDT and CDR2 FYEKMQ (reference sequence). The CDR3 is 16 residues long.

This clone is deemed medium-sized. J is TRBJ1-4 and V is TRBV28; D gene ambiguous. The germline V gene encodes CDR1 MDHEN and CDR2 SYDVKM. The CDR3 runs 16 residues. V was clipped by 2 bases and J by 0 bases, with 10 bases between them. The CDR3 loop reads CASSLTSAATNEKLFF. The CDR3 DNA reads TGTGCCAGCAGTTTAACATCTGCTGCAACTAATGAAAAACTGTTTTTT.